A single sample gave rise to the 4 T cell receptor beta chains below, sequenced in a study of blood T cell repertoires in COVID-19. Generated by immunoSEQ multiplex PCR, the TCRdb table keeps only in-frame clones and is missing some. In the table there are hundreds of thousands of clones, 80% to 90% of which are singletons. What was sequenced was PBMCs or T cells enriched from blood (not recorded which). The origin of the receptors is a woman aged 55-75 years who had recovered from COVID-19.

The J gene is TRBJ2-3, the V gene TRBV5-1, with TRBD1 identical over 7 bases. From germline, CDR1 is SGHRS and CDR2 YFSETQ. CDR3 length equals 15 residues. V shed 2 bases and J 4 bases; nucleotides not matched to a gene: 7. CDR3 sequence reads: CASSLQGSRSDTQYF. CDR3 DNA: TGCGCCAGCAGCTTACAGGGGTCCCGGTCAGATACGCAGTATTTT.

There are a few counts of this clone. This sequence joins TRBV11-2 and TRBJ2-1; 10 nucleotides match TRBD2. The ends lost 4 bases at V and 12 bases at J; junction bases unmatched: 15. Germline values: CDR1 SGHAT, CDR2 FQNNGV. The CDR3 spans 16 residues. The CDR3 DNA follows: TGTGCCAGCAGCTCGGCAGCGGGGGGGTCTAGAGGCGGGCAGTTCTTC. It specifies CASSSAAGGSRGGQFF. Supplemented by reference TRBV11-2 and TRBJ2-1, the full variable domain reads EAGVAQSPRYKIIEKRQSVAFWCNPISGHATLYWYQQILGQGPKLLIQFQNNGVVDDSQLPKDRFSAERLKGVDSTLKIQPAKLEDSAVYLCASSSAAGGSRGGQFFGPGTRLTVL.

The V and J genes are TRBV24-1 and TRBJ2-3, with 9 positions matching TRBD1. Germline V gene data show CDR1 as KGHDR and CDR2 as SFDVKD. The CDR3 runs 14 residues. Trimming removed 7 bases from V and 6 bases from J; junction bases left unmatched: 7. The CDR3 DNA is TGTGCCACCAGGGCCGGGACAGGGAGCGATACGCAGTATTTT. This translates into CATRAGTGSDTQYF.

The chain couples TRBV7-6 to TRBJ1-1; 7 bases are a match to TRBD1. The germline gives CDR1 SGHVS, CDR2 FNYEAQ. The CDR3 is 16 residues long. V lost 0 bases and J lost 4; bases outside the gene matches: 8. CDR3 amino acids: CASSLAPQGSATEAFF. CDR3 DNA: TGTGCCAGCAGCTTAGCCCCACAGGGGTCCGCCACTGAAGCTTTCTTT.